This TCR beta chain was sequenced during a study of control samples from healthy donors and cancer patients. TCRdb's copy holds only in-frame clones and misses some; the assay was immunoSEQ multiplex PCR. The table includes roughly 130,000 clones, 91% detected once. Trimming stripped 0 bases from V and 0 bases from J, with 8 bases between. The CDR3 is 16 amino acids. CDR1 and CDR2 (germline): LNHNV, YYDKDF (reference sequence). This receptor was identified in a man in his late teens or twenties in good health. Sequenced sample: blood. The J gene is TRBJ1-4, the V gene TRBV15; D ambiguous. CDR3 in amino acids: CATSRDIRATNEKLFF. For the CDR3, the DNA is TGTGCCACCAGCAGAGATATAAGGGCAACTAATGAAAAACTGTTTTTT.